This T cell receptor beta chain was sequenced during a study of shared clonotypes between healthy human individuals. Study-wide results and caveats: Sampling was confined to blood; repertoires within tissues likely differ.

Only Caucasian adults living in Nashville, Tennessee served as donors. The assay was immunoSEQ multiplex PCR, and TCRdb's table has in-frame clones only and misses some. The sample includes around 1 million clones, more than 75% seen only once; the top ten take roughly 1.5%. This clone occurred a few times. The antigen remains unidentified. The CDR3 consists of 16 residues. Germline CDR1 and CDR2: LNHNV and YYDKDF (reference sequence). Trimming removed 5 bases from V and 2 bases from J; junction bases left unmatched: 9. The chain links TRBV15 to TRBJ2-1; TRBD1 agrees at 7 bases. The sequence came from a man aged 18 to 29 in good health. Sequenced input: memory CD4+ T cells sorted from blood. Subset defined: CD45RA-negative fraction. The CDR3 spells CATSGTSGTAYNEQFF. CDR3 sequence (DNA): TGTGCCACCAGCGGTACTTCCGGGACAGCCTACAATGAGCAGTTCTTC.